Below are 8 T cell receptor beta chains sequenced from a single sample in a study of T cell clones after liver transplantation. The method was immunoSEQ multiplex PCR; TCRdb's version includes in-frame clones alone and lacks a portion of them. The sample consists of about 100,000 clones, approximately 78% of them appearing once. The material sequenced was CD4+ T cells from blood, taken before liver transplant. All receptors derive from a human donor who received a liver transplant.

CDR3 sequence: CASSLTLGQDPALSSGNTIYF. The CDR3 coding sequence is TGTGCCAGCAGCCTTACCCTTGGACAGGACCCTGCTCTCTCCTCTGGAAACACCATATATTTT. The chain uses TRBV14 and TRBJ1-3; 7 bases are shared with TRBD1. The germline V gene has CDR1 SGHDN and CDR2 FVKESK. The V and J ends lost 4 bases and 0 bases, in that order; junction bases with no gene match: 21. CDR3 length: 21 residues.

The V call is TRBV7-9, the J call TRBJ1-1, with 7 bases fitting TRBD1. Trimming at V came to 6 bases and at J to 6 bases, leaving 7 bases not matched to a gene. In germline, CDR1 is SEHNR, CDR2 FQNEAQ (reference sequence). CDR3 length: 13 residues. DNA for the CDR3: TGTGCCAGCAGTAGCTCAGGGGGTGCTGAAGCTTTCTTT. It yields the protein CASSSSGGAEAFF.

The chain joins TRBV28 to TRBJ2-2; TRBD2 agrees at 11 bases. J gave up 7 bases and V 6 bases, and 13 bases lay outside the gene matches. Germline values: CDR1 MDHEN, CDR2 SYDVKM. The CDR3 is 17 residues long. The CDR3 here is CASSPTLAGGQNGELFF. In DNA, the CDR3 is TGTGCCAGCAGCCCCACTTTAGCGGGAGGGCAGAACGGGGAGCTGTTTTTT.

The sample holds one count of this clone. The chain has TRBV4-1 and TRBJ1-4, with D tentatively TRBD1 (5 bases). Germline assignment: CDR1 MGHRA and CDR2 YSYEKL. Trimming removed 0 bases at V and 0 bases at J, with 11 bases between. This CDR3 comprises 17 residues. The CDR3 DNA sequence: TGCGCCAGCAGCCAAGAGGGGGAGGGAGCAACTAATGAAAAACTGTTTTTT. Its protein is CASSQEGEGATNEKLFF.

The V and J genes are TRBV5-4 and TRBJ1-4; 7 bases are shared with TRBD1. The germline V gene encodes CDR1 SGHNT and CDR2 YYREEE (reference sequence). Trimming cost V 2 bases and J 5 bases; bases outside gene matches: 6. The CDR3 loop spans 15 amino acids. The CDR3: CASSFRQGGNEKLFF. The DNA for the CDR3 is TGTGCCAGCAGCTTCCGACAGGGTGGGAATGAAAAACTGTTTTTT.

As for this clone: One end of the junction varies from germline; a read error may be responsible. V and J are TRBV5-4 and TRBJ2-1, with D perhaps assigned TRBD1 or TRBD2 (6 bases each). This CDR3 region has 14 residues. CDR1 is SGHNT, CDR2 YYREEE, per germline (reference sequence). CDR3 protein: CASSLAGGFETGLF. CDR3 in DNA: TGTGCCAGCAGCTTAGCAGGAGGGTTTGAAACAGGGCTCTTC.

The CDR3 spells CASSFPRLSQETQYF. The CDR3 DNA is TGTGCCAGCAGCTTTCCCCGACTGTCCCAAGAGACCCAGTACTTC. This rearrangement joins TRBV7-9 to TRBJ2-5; D not resolved. The CDR3 covers 15 residues. Germline V CDR1 and CDR2: SEHNR, FQNEAQ (reference sequence). The V end lost 3 bases, the J end lost 1 base, and 12 bases lay between the germline ends.

This clone was seen only once. The V and J genes are TRBV9 and TRBJ1-1; no clear D gene. Trimming took 0 bases from V and 0 from J, leaving 6 bases between them. In germline, CDR1 is SGDLS, CDR2 YYNGEE. The CDR3 extends over 14 amino acids. DNA for the CDR3: TGTGCCAGCAGCGTAGAAGGGATGAACACTGAAGCTTTCTTT. It codes for CASSVEGMNTEAFF.